The 19 T cell receptor beta chains in this list originate from one sample, sequenced in a study of blood T cell repertoires in COVID-19. Clones were sequenced by immunoSEQ multiplex PCR, and TCRdb holds only the in-frame ones, with some missing. The sample comprises under 250,000 clones, around 84% of which are singletons, and roughly an eighth rests with the top ten. What was sequenced was peripheral blood. The source is a human donor in a cohort sampled during active COVID-19.

The chain has TRBV19 and TRBJ1-3; D remains unclear. Trimming shortened V by 4 bases and J by 4 bases, and 17 bases separated the two germline ends. Germline loops: CDR1 LNHDA, CDR2 SQIVND (reference sequence). This CDR3 is built from 16 residues. This CDR3 is CASSTQVTSFGNTIYF. The CDR3 bases are TGTGCCAGTAGTACCCAGGTCACCTCTTTCGGAAACACCATATATTTT.

The chain uses TRBV12-3 or TRBV12-4 and TRBJ2-4; 7 nucleotides line up with TRBD2. The V gene end was trimmed by 2 bases and the J gene end by 8 bases; junction bases not matched to a gene: 3. This CDR3 region has 13 residues. The CDR3 DNA reads as TGTGCCAGCAGTTTATATGCGGGGGACATTCAGTACTTC. Protein: CASSLYAGDIQYF.

The chain recombines TRBV6-4 with TRBJ2-2; D perhaps matches TRBD2 (6 bases). The germline V and J ends were trimmed by 6 bases and 2 bases, with 16 bases remaining between them. Looked up from germline, CDR1 is MRHNA and CDR2 is SNTAGT. CDR3 size: 16 residues. CDR3: CASSLNSGSNTGELFF. The CDR3 DNA reads as TGTGCCAGCAGCCTGAATAGCGGTTCAAACACCGGGGAGCTGTTTTTT.

The chain carries TRBV30 and TRBJ2-7; 8 positions match TRBD2. Trimming took 4 bases from V and 5 from J; bases not matched to a gene: 16. This CDR3 has 16 amino acids. The germline V gene encodes CDR1 GTSNPN and CDR2 SVGIG (reference sequence). CDR3 loop: CAWTHPGGEAAHEQYF. CDR3 nucleotides: TGTGCCTGGACCCATCCGGGAGGGGAGGCCGCCCACGAGCAGTACTTC.

Only a few counts were recorded for this clone. This chain joins TRBV4-1 and TRBJ2-3; a possible D gene is TRBD1 (6 bases). The germline V gene encodes CDR1 MGHRA and CDR2 YSYEKL. The V end was cut by 8 bases, the J end by 2 bases, with 14 bases between. This CDR3 contains 14 residues. DNA of the CDR3: TGCGCCAGCGGTTCGACAGGCCCCACAGATACGCAGTATTTT. It translates to CASGSTGPTDTQYF.

The J gene is TRBJ2-7, the V gene TRBV7-2; D is undetermined. The ends were cut back, 1 base at V and 3 bases at J, with 7 bases in the middle. Germline lookup yields CDR1 SGHTA and CDR2 FQGNSA. The length of the CDR3 is 13 residues. The CDR3: CASSLERIYEQYF. CDR3 coding DNA: TGTGCCAGCAGCTTAGAGAGGATCTACGAGCAGTACTTC.

The CDR3 coding sequence is TGTGCCAGCTCGCCTAGCGGGGTTTACAATGAGCAGTTCTTC. It yields the protein CASSPSGVYNEQFF. The chain is built from TRBV18 and TRBJ2-1, with TRBD2 matching over 9 bases. J gave up 4 bases and V 6 bases, and 4 bases lay outside the gene matches. The CDR3 spans 14 residues. Germline loops: CDR1 KGHSH, CDR2 LQKENI. Based on the CDR3 plus reference TRBV18 and TRBJ2-1, the full variable domain is NAGVMQNPRHLVRRRGQEARLRCSPMKGHSHVYWYRQLPEEGLKFMVYLQKENIIDESGMPKERFSAEFPKEGPSILRIQQVVRGDSAAYFCASSPSGVYNEQFFGPGTRLTVL.

This chain uses TRBV19 with TRBJ2-2; 9 bases map to TRBD1. Per the germline V gene, CDR1 is LNHDA and CDR2 is SQIVND (reference sequence). CDR3 size: 14 residues. The junction had 8 bases not matched to a gene; V was cut back by 11 bases and J by 4 bases. The CDR3 here is CARMRTGVTGELFF. In nucleotides, the CDR3 is TGTGCCCGAATGAGGACAGGGGTCACCGGGGAGCTGTTTTTT. Filled out from reference TRBV19 and TRBJ2-2, the complete variable domain reads DGGITQSPKYLFRKEGQNVTLSCEQNLNHDAMYWYRQDPGQGLRLIYYSQIVNDFQKGDIAEGYSVSREKKESFPLTVTSAQKNPTAFYLCARMRTGVTGELFFGEGSRLTVL.

The CDR3 protein is CASSEEWEQGKFF. The CDR3 DNA reads as TGTGCCAGCAGTGAAGAATGGGAACAGGGGAAGTTCTTC. The chain links TRBV2 to TRBJ2-1; 7 bases are a match to TRBD1. The CDR3 runs to 13 residues. CDR1 and CDR2 (germline): SNHLY, FYNNEI. V lost 1 base and J lost 14; bases outside the gene matches: 8.

In DNA form, the CDR3 reads TGCGCCAGCCGACGGGACTTCCCACCCTACGAGCAGTACTTC. It translates to CASRRDFPPYEQYF. The J gene is TRBJ2-7, the V gene TRBV5-1, with TRBD2 as a possible D gene (6 bases). CDR3 length: 14 residues. CDR1 and CDR2 from the germline V gene are SGHRS and YFSETQ. Trimming took off 7 bases at V and 2 bases at J, with 16 bases between the two ends.

The chain joins TRBV14 to TRBJ1-2; TRBD1 agrees at 7 bases. The CDR3 loop spans 18 amino acids. The trim removed 1 base at V and 5 bases at J, leaving 16 bases unmatched. Per the germline V gene, CDR1 is SGHDN and CDR2 is FVKESK. The CDR3: CASSQAPHGGGEEYGYTF. CDR3 nucleotides: TGTGCCAGCAGCCAAGCCCCCCACGGAGGGGGCGAAGAGTATGGCTACACCTTC. Using reference TRBV14 and TRBJ1-2 for the parts outside the CDR3, the full variable domain is EAGVTQFPSHSVIEKGQTVTLRCDPISGHDNLYWYRRVMGKEIKFLLHFVKESKQDESGMPNNRFLAERTGGTYSTLKVQPAELEDSGVYFCASSQAPHGGGEEYGYTFGSGTRLTVV.

Only a few counts were recorded for this clone. V gene TRBV6-4 combines with J gene TRBJ2-2; D call uncertain. V was clipped by 4 bases and J by 1 base, with 7 bases between them. The CDR3 covers 14 residues. CDR1 is MRHNA and CDR2 is SNTAGT in the germline V gene. CDR3 DNA: TGTGCCAGCAGTGTTTTTAGGAACACCGGGGAGCTGTTTTTT. The encoded protein is CASSVFRNTGELFF.

The chain has TRBV7-8 and TRBJ2-1, with D possibly being TRBD1 (5 bases). The germline V and J ends were trimmed by 5 bases and 8 bases, with 10 bases remaining between them. Germline-derived CDR1 and CDR2 are SGHVS and FQNEAQ. This CDR3 is built from 12 residues. The CDR3 here is CASSKTGYEQFF. The CDR3 bases are TGTGCCAGCAGCAAAACAGGCTATGAGCAGTTCTTC.

This clone was recorded a few times. This rearrangement joins TRBV7-9 to TRBJ1-2, with TRBD1 matching over 7 bases. CDR3 size: 14 residues. Looked up from germline, CDR1 is SEHNR and CDR2 is FQNEAQ (reference sequence). J was trimmed by 5 bases and V by 5 bases; bases with no gene match: 8. CDR3 region: CASSRDSIGYGYTF. CDR3 in DNA: TGTGCCAGCAGCCGGGACAGTATAGGGTATGGCTACACCTTC.

The gene calls are TRBV3-1 (or the pseudogene TRBV3-2) and TRBJ2-2, with a tentative D call TRBD2 (6 bases). V lost 0 bases, J lost 6 bases, and 14 bases lay in between. The CDR3 spans 16 residues. Germline assignment: CDR1 LGHDT and CDR2 YNNKEL (reference sequence). CDR3 DNA sequence: TGTGCCAGCAGCCAAGAAACGGGAGTTCGGTCCGGGGAGCTGTTTTTT. This encodes CASSQETGVRSGELFF.

This chain uses TRBV12-2 with TRBJ1-1. TRBV12-2 represents a pseudogene. The CDR3 covers 15 residues. The CDR3 here is CASRLGGGLNTEAFF. The CDR3 region has the DNA TGTGCAAGTCGCTTAGGGGGAGGGCTCAACACTGAAGCTTTCTTT.

V is TRBV4-1 and J is TRBJ1-2; D gene ambiguous. This CDR3 has 12 amino acids. Germline V gene lookup returns CDR1 MGHRA and CDR2 YSYEKL. V was cut by 1 base and J by 5 bases, with 5 bases left in between. The CDR3 loop reads CASSQGEYGYTF. CDR3 DNA sequence: TGCGCCAGCAGCCAAGGAGAGTATGGCTACACCTTC.

The J gene is TRBJ2-7, the V gene TRBV7-9; 10 nucleotides line up with TRBD2. The CDR3 is 14 amino acids. Germline CDR1 SEHNR, CDR2 FQNEAQ (reference sequence). V shed 2 bases and J 5 bases; nucleotides not matched to a gene: 3. This chain's CDR3 is CASSLSGRANEQYF. DNA for the CDR3: TGTGCCAGCAGCTTAAGCGGGAGGGCCAACGAGCAGTACTTC.

The chain recombines TRBV6-4 with TRBJ2-7; D is possibly TRBD1 (5 bases). V dropped 1 base and J dropped 12 bases, with 28 bases sitting between them. Germline lookup yields CDR1 MRHNA and CDR2 SNTAGT. The CDR3 spans 17 residues. The chain's CDR3 is CASSDLPFGSQKGNLYF. The DNA for the CDR3 is TGTGCCAGCAGTGACTTACCCTTTGGTAGTCAAAAGGGGAATCTGTACTTC.